These 32 T cell receptor beta chains were all obtained from the same sample, sequenced in a study of cytomegalovirus exposure and HLA in healthy donors. The PCR was carried out with 60 Vbeta primers and 13 Jbeta primers. Sequencing used immunoSEQ multiplex PCR; TCRdb keeps in-frame clones, though not all of them. The sample includes fewer than 85,000 clones. Source material: PBMCs. The source of these receptors is a woman aged 40 to 55 in good health and CMV-seropositive.

This rearrangement joins TRBV7-6 to TRBJ2-7, with a possible D match to TRBD2 (5 bases). This CDR3 comprises 14 residues. V was shortened by 4 bases and J by 2 bases, with 12 bases between the two germline ends. Looked up from germline, CDR1 is SGHVS and CDR2 is FNYEAQ. CDR3: CASSSTGMPYEQYF. CDR3 bases: TGTGCCAGCAGCTCGACCGGGATGCCCTACGAGCAGTACTTC.

This chain links TRBV5-6 with TRBJ2-3, with D tentatively TRBD1 (5 bases). The germline V and J ends were trimmed by 5 bases and 5 bases, with 15 bases remaining between them. Germline assignment: CDR1 SGHDT and CDR2 YYEEEE. This CDR3 is built from 14 residues. The CDR3 region has the DNA TGTGCCAGCAGTCCGGGTTGGGGCGTAGATACGCAGTATTTT. Protein product: CASSPGWGVDTQYF.

The rearrangement links TRBV7-3 to TRBJ2-5; a possible D gene is TRBD1 (5 bases). The germline gives CDR1 SGHTA, CDR2 FQGTGA. Between the trimmed V and J ends, which lost 5 bases and 2 bases, there was a span of 12 bases. CDR3 size: 14 residues. The CDR3 is CASSRTGPQETQYF. For the CDR3, the DNA is TGTGCCAGCAGCCGTACAGGACCTCAAGAGACCCAGTACTTC.

V usage is TRBV7-9 and J usage is TRBJ1-2, with unresolved D. CDR1 is SEHNR and CDR2 is FQNEAQ in the germline V gene (reference sequence). This CDR3 spans 13 amino acids. V shed 5 bases and J shed 0 bases, with 7 bases lying between them. The DNA for the CDR3 is TGTGCCAGCAGCCTGAGCACTAACTATGGCTACACCTTC. It codes for CASSLSTNYGYTF.

The chain has TRBV27 and TRBJ2-1; TRBD2 matches 8 bases. Per germline, CDR1 MNHEY and CDR2 SMNVEV (reference sequence). The length of the CDR3 is 14 residues. Trimming removed 4 bases from V and 3 bases from J; junction bases left unmatched: 2. CDR3 bases: TGTGCCAGCAGTTCCACTAGCGGCTACAATGAGCAGTTCTTC. Its protein is CASSSTSGYNEQFF.

This rearrangement joins TRBV7-9 to TRBJ1-4, with unresolved D. The V and J ends lost 8 bases and 5 bases respectively, with 15 bases between them. The CDR3 loop spans 14 amino acids. Germline V gene data show CDR1 as SEHNR and CDR2 as FQNEAQ (reference sequence). For the CDR3, the DNA is TGTGCCAGCCACGAGGCGGGAAAAAATGAAAAACTGTTTTTT. It translates to CASHEAGKNEKLFF. The variable domain in full, with the rest retrieved from reference TRBV7-9 and TRBJ1-4, is DTGVSQNPRHKITKRGQNVTFRCDPISEHNRLYWYRQTLGQGPEFLTYFQNEAQLEKSRLLSDRFSAERPKGSFSTLEIQRTEQGDSAMYLCASHEAGKNEKLFFGSGTQLSVL.

This sequence joins TRBV28 and TRBJ2-7, with TRBD2 identical over 13 bases. This CDR3 is built from 14 residues. Germline-derived CDR1 and CDR2 are MDHEN and SYDVKM. V trimming: 2 bases; J trimming: 6 bases; junction bases outside the gene matches: 1. The CDR3 here is CASSLRLAGGEQYF. The CDR3 region has the DNA TGTGCCAGCAGTTTAAGACTAGCGGGAGGCGAGCAGTACTTC.

This sequence joins TRBV5-1 and TRBJ1-1; possible D gene TRBD1, 5 bases. The germline V and J ends were trimmed by 2 bases and 5 bases, with 16 bases remaining between them. This CDR3 has 15 amino acids. CDR1 is SGHRS, CDR2 YFSETQ, per germline. The CDR3 DNA reads TGCGCCAGCAGCTTCCAGGGAGGTCGAGTGACTGAAGCTTTCTTT. Its protein is CASSFQGGRVTEAFF.

V and J are TRBV7-2 and TRBJ2-1; 7 bases line up with TRBD2. The ends lost 1 base at V and 12 bases at J; junction bases unmatched: 3. The length of the CDR3 is 12 residues. Germline CDR1 SGHTA, CDR2 FQGNSA. CDR3 region: CASSLGSGGQFF. The DNA of the CDR3 is TGTGCCAGCAGCTTAGGTTCGGGGGGGCAGTTCTTC.

V is TRBV5-4 and J is TRBJ2-7; D may be TRBD1 (6 bases). This CDR3 is built from 16 residues. Trimming took off 2 bases at V and 3 bases at J, with 18 bases between the two ends. Per the germline V gene, CDR1 is SGHNT and CDR2 is YYREEE (reference sequence). In nucleotides, the CDR3 is TGTGCCAGCAGCTTAGGCAGGGGCGATTCTGTCTACGAGCAGTACTTC. Protein: CASSLGRGDSVYEQYF.

This chain links TRBV5-1 with TRBJ2-5, with 8 positions matching TRBD2. The J call may not be correct, given that the DNA end is closer to TRBJ2-7. CDR1 and CDR2 from the germline V gene are SGHRS and YFSETQ. The CDR3 is 15 amino acids. In DNA form, the CDR3 reads TGCGCCAGCAGCCCCATCCGGGGGGGCGAGTACGAGCAGTACTTC. Amino acid sequence: CASSPIRGGEYEQYF.

The chain has TRBV10-3 and TRBJ2-2; tentatively, D is TRBD2 (6 bases). The CDR3 has 15 amino acids. Per the germline V gene, CDR1 is ENHRY and CDR2 is SYGVKD. The V end was cut by 5 bases, the J end by 4 bases, with 14 bases between. In DNA, the CDR3 is TGTGCCATCAGTCCTAGCGTGTCGGGCACCGGGGAGCTGTTTTTT. Protein product: CAISPSVSGTGELFF.

The chain couples TRBV5-6 to TRBJ1-2; 8 nucleotides line up with TRBD1. V trimming: 5 bases; J trimming: 6 bases; junction bases outside the gene matches: 6. Germline CDR1 reads SGHDT; CDR2 reads YYEEEE. CDR3 length: 13 residues. The CDR3 DNA sequence: TGTGCCAGCAGTTGGACGACAGGGGATGGCTACACCTTC. It translates to CASSWTTGDGYTF. Using reference TRBV5-6 and TRBJ1-2 for the parts outside the CDR3, the full variable domain is DAGVTQSPTHLIKTRGQQVTLRCSPKSGHDTVSWYQQALGQGPQFIFQYYEEEERQRGNFPDRFSGHQFPNYSSELNVNALLLGDSALYLCASSWTTGDGYTFGSGTRLTVV.

V usage is TRBV6-6 and J usage is TRBJ2-3, with TRBD1 matching over 10 bases. Trimming removed 7 bases from V and 4 bases from J; junction bases left unmatched: 5. Germline V CDR1 and CDR2: MNHNY, SVGAGI (reference sequence). The CDR3 consists of 14 residues. CDR3: CASKGGQGADTQYF. The CDR3 nucleotides read TGTGCCAGCAAGGGTGGACAGGGGGCAGATACGCAGTATTTT.

The V gene is TRBV19, the J gene TRBJ1-5; 8 nucleotides line up with TRBD1. The CDR3 has 16 amino acids. Germline V gene sequence: CDR1 LNHDA, CDR2 SQIVND (reference sequence). The ends lost 5 bases at V and 4 bases at J; junction bases unmatched: 10. As DNA, the CDR3 is TGTGCCAGTAGTGCAGGGGGCCGAGCGTATAATCAGCCCCAGCATTTT. This gives the protein CASSAGGRAYNQPQHF. The complete variable domain, with remaining parts taken from reference TRBV19 and TRBJ1-5, reads DGGITQSPKYLFRKEGQNVTLSCEQNLNHDAMYWYRQDPGQGLRLIYYSQIVNDFQKGDIAEGYSVSREKKESFPLTVTSAQKNPTAFYLCASSAGGRAYNQPQHFGDGTRLSIL.

The chain employs TRBV7-2 and TRBJ1-3; TRBD1 is a possible D gene (5 bases). Germline V gene data show CDR1 as SGHTA and CDR2 as FQGNSA. The CDR3 runs 16 residues. Trimming removed 3 bases at V and 0 bases at J, with 12 bases between. CDR3 in amino acids: CASSFPQGYSGNTIYF. The CDR3 region has the DNA TGTGCCAGCAGCTTCCCTCAGGGATACTCTGGAAACACCATATATTTT.

The chain combines TRBV27 with TRBJ1-4; D is undetermined. Per the germline V gene, CDR1 is MNHEY and CDR2 is SMNVEV (reference sequence). This CDR3 contains 15 residues. V lost 2 bases to trimming and J lost 3 bases, with 10 bases between them. The CDR3 here is CASSLNSFPNEKLFF. CDR3 nucleotide sequence: TGTGCCAGCAGTTTAAACAGCTTCCCTAATGAAAAACTGTTTTTT.

The rearrangement uses TRBV11-2 and TRBJ2-1; TRBD2 matches at 8 bases. CDR1 and CDR2 (germline): SGHAT, FQNNGV. The CDR3 is 15 amino acids. V trimming: 6 bases; J trimming: 0 bases; junction bases outside the gene matches: 4. CDR3 loop: CASRVAGSSYNEQFF. CDR3 bases: TGTGCCAGCAGGGTAGCGGGAAGCTCCTACAATGAGCAGTTCTTC.

As DNA, the CDR3 is TGTACCACTAGCGGGGGGGCCATAGATACGCAGTATTTT. Encoded protein: CTTSGGAIDTQYF. The genes are TRBV6-5 and TRBJ2-3; TRBD2 aligns across 13 bases. This CDR3 has 13 residues. Germline V lookup: CDR1 MNHEY, CDR2 SVGAGI.

The rearrangement uses TRBV29-1 and TRBJ1-1; the D is unclear. Germline V gene lookup returns CDR1 SQVTM and CDR2 ANQGSEA. The ends were cut back, 0 bases at V and 2 bases at J, with 7 bases in the middle. The CDR3 has 13 amino acids. CDR3 sequence: CSVEETVNTEAFF. In DNA, the CDR3 is TGCAGCGTTGAAGAAACGGTAAACACTGAAGCTTTCTTT. Complete variable domain (other parts from reference TRBV29-1 and TRBJ1-1): SAVISQKPSRDICQRGTSLTIQCQVDSQVTMMFWYRQQPGQSLTLIATANQGSEATYESGFVIDKFPISRPNLTFSTLTVSNMSPEDSSIYLCSVEETVNTEAFFGQGTRLTVV.

The gene calls are TRBV4-1 and TRBJ2-1, with 10 bases matching TRBD2. V gave up 1 base and J gave up 8 bases; unmatched junction bases: 17. Germline CDR1 and CDR2: MGHRA and YSYEKL. There are 19 residues in the CDR3. The CDR3: CASSQAPLRSGRARDEQFF. For the CDR3, the DNA is TGCGCCAGCAGCCAAGCCCCCCTTAGGAGCGGGAGGGCCCGGGATGAGCAGTTCTTC.

V and J are TRBV11-1 and TRBJ2-3; D is possibly TRBD1 (6 bases). Looked up from germline, CDR1 is SGHAT and CDR2 is FQDESV (reference sequence). Deletions cut 3 bases from V and 1 base from J, with 14 bases between. This CDR3 comprises 16 residues. CDR3 nucleotides: TGTGCCAGCAGCTTCGGAGGACAGATAGGCACAGATACGCAGTATTTT. This encodes CASSFGGQIGTDTQYF.

The chain uses TRBV27 and TRBJ1-5; D not resolved. Deletions cut 2 bases from V and 8 bases from J, with 10 bases between. The CDR3 contains 13 residues. The V gene's germline CDR1 is MNHEY and CDR2 SMNVEV (reference sequence). For the CDR3, the DNA is TGTGCCAGCAGTTTAAAGTATGGAGAGCCCCAGCATTTT. Protein sequence: CASSLKYGEPQHF.

The gene calls are TRBV27 and TRBJ2-1; D might be TRBD2 (6 bases). The length of the CDR3 is 11 residues. Trimming stripped 8 bases from V and 7 bases from J, with 9 bases between. Germline V gene lookup returns CDR1 MNHEY and CDR2 SMNVEV (reference sequence). DNA of the CDR3: TGTGCCAGCGGGGACTGGAATGAGCAGTTCTTC. Its translation: CASGDWNEQFF.

The chain carries TRBV13 and TRBJ2-5, with D hard to call. Germline lookup yields CDR1 PRHDT and CDR2 FYEKMQ (reference sequence). This CDR3 is 12 amino acids long. V was cut by 4 bases and J by 5 bases, with 8 bases left in between. The CDR3 sequence: CASSSHEETQYF. CDR3 sequence (DNA): TGTGCCAGCAGCTCGCATGAGGAGACCCAGTACTTC.

This rearrangement joins TRBV30 to TRBJ1-1, with unresolved D. Germline assignment: CDR1 GTSNPN and CDR2 SVGIG (reference sequence). The CDR3 is made up of 12 amino acids. The V gene lost 7 bases and the J gene lost 1 base, with 10 bases spanning the gap. The CDR3 DNA reads as TGTGCCTCAACCGGAGCGAACACTGAAGCTTTCTTT. It specifies CASTGANTEAFF.

V usage is TRBV4-1 and J usage is TRBJ1-6, with a tentative D call TRBD1 (6 bases). Trimming pared 1 base from V and 8 bases from J, leaving 9 bases between. The V gene's germline CDR1 is MGHRA and CDR2 YSYEKL. The CDR3 sequence is 14 residues long. DNA of the CDR3: TGCGCCAGCAGCCAAGTTGCAGGGGATTCACCCCTCCACTTT. It encodes CASSQVAGDSPLHF.

CDR3 region: CASSLGSNQPQHF. In nucleotides, the CDR3 is TGCGCCAGCAGCCTAGGATCGAATCAGCCCCAGCATTTT. The rearrangement links TRBV5-1 to TRBJ1-5; D gene ambiguous. From germline, CDR1 is SGHRS and CDR2 YFSETQ. The germline V and J ends were trimmed by 4 bases and 4 bases, with 9 bases remaining between them. This CDR3 has 13 residues.

This rearrangement joins TRBV2 to TRBJ1-2; D not resolved. The CDR3 consists of 14 residues. V was pared by 2 bases and J by 4 bases, with 11 bases between. The germline gives CDR1 SNHLY, CDR2 FYNNEI. The CDR3 nucleotides read TGTGCCAGCAGTGAACTGCGAGAAGTCTATGGCTACACCTTC. It is translated as CASSELREVYGYTF.

In the case of this clone: A read error is likely, as this CDR3 ends without the conserved phenylalanine or tryptophan. This sequence joins TRBV19 and TRBJ1-5, with D perhaps TRBD1 (5 bases). CDR1 is LNHDA and CDR2 is SQIVND in the germline V gene (reference sequence). Trimming took off 7 bases at V and 3 bases at J, with 10 bases between the two ends. The CDR3 length is 13 residues. The CDR3 region is CASKDSFNQPQHL. The DNA of the CDR3 is TGTGCCAGTAAAGACAGCTTCAATCAGCCCCAGCATCTT.

V usage is TRBV7-9 and J usage is TRBJ1-1; D unclear. Per germline, CDR1 SEHNR and CDR2 FQNEAQ (reference sequence). V shed 5 bases and J shed 6 bases, with 13 bases lying between them. The CDR3 extends over 13 amino acids. CDR3 sequence reads: CASSQDGGAEAFF. CDR3 sequence (DNA): TGTGCCAGCAGCCAAGACGGCGGGGCTGAAGCTTTCTTT.

This chain links TRBV6-6 with TRBJ2-1; possibly TRBD1 for D (6 bases). From germline, CDR1 is MNHNY and CDR2 SVGAGI (reference sequence). The CDR3 covers 14 residues. The V end lost 2 bases, the J end lost 9 bases, and 14 bases lay between the germline ends. Written as DNA, the CDR3 is TGTGCCAGCAGTTACGTTAGAGGGGGAGTTGAGCAGTTCTTC. Translation: CASSYVRGGVEQFF.